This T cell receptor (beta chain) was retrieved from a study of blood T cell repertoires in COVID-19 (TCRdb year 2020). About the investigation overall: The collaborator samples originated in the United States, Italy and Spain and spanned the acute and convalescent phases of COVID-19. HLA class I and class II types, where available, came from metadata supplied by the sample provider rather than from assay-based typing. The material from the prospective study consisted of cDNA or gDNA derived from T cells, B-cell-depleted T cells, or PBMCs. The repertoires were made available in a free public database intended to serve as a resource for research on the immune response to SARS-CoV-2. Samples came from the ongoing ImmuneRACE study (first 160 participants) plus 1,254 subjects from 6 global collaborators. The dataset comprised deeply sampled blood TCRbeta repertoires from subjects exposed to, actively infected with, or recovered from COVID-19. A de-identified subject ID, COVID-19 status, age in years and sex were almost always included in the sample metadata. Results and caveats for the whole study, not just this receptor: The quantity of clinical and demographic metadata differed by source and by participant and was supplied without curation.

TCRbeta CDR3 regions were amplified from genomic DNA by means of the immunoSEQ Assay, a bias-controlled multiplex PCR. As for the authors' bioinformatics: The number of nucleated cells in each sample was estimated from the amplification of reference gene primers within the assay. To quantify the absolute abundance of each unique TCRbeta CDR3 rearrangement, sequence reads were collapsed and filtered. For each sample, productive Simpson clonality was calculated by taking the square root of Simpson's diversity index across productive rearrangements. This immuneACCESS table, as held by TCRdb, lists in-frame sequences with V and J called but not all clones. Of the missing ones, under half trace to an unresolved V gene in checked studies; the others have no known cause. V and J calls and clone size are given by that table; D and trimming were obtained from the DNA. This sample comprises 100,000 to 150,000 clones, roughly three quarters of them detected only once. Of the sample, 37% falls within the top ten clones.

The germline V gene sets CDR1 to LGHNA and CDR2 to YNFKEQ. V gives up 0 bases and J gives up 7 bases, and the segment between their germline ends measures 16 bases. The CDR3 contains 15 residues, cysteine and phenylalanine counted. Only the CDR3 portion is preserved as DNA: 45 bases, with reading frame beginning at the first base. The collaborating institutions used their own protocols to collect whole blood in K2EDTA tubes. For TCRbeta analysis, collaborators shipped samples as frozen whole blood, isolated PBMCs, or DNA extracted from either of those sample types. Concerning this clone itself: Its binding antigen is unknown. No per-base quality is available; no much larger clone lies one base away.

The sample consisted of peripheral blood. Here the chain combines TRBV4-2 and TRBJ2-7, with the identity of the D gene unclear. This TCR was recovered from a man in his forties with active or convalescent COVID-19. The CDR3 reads CASSQELSGPREQYF. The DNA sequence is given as TGTGCCAGCAGCCAAGAGCTCAGTGGCCCTAGAGAGCAGTACTTC.